Below, one TCR beta chain is given with its context. Its antigen remains unidentified. This sample is part of a study of chemoradiotherapy in HPV16-positive cancers. Study conclusions and caveats: Non-HPV-specific T cells did not expand in tumors during treatment, whereas candidate HPV-specific clones and E7-related motifs did.

The V end was cut by 5 bases, the J end by 3 bases, with 14 bases between. Germline assignment: CDR1 SEHNR and CDR2 FQNEAQ (reference sequence). This CDR3 comprises 14 residues. The repertoire was sequenced with immunoSEQ multiplex PCR; TCRdb's copy has only in-frame clones and lacks some. The repertoire holds tens of thousands of clones, nearly 90% seen once, with 2.5% to 3.5% in the top ten. Repeated repertoire sampling spanned the course of chemoradiotherapy. The specimen comprised blood, sampled from a patient who underwent chemoradiotherapy. This chain connects TRBV7-9 to TRBJ2-7; D gene unclear. This sequence originates from a human donor with HPV-associated anogenital cancer. The CDR3 DNA follows: TGTGCCAGCAGCGATCAAGTCTCACTCTACGAGCAGTACTTC. It translates to CASSDQVSLYEQYF. The variable domain in full, with the rest retrieved from reference TRBV7-9 and TRBJ2-7, is DTGVSQNPRHKITKRGQNVTFRCDPISEHNRLYWYRQTLGQGPEFLTYFQNEAQLEKSRLLSDRFSAERPKGSFSTLEIQRTEQGDSAMYLCASSDQVSLYEQYFGPGTRLTVT.